This section outlines one T cell receptor beta chain sequence together with its context. This entry is derived from a study of blood T cell repertoires in COVID-19. Trimming removed 0 bases from V and 4 bases from J; junction bases left unmatched: 7. This CDR3 comprises 16 residues. Germline CDR1 and CDR2: SGHRS and YFSETQ. Generated by immunoSEQ multiplex PCR, the TCRdb table keeps only in-frame clones and is missing some. The sample carries about 210,000 clones, roughly four fifths recorded once. This TCR was recovered from a woman older than 75 with COVID-19, enrolled during active disease. The chain uses TRBV5-1 and TRBJ1-1; 9 bases line up with TRBD1. The sequenced sample consisted of peripheral blood. CDR3 loop: CASSLGGGTGSTEAFF. The CDR3 bases are TGCGCCAGCAGCTTGGGGGGTGGGACAGGGAGCACTGAAGCTTTCTTT.